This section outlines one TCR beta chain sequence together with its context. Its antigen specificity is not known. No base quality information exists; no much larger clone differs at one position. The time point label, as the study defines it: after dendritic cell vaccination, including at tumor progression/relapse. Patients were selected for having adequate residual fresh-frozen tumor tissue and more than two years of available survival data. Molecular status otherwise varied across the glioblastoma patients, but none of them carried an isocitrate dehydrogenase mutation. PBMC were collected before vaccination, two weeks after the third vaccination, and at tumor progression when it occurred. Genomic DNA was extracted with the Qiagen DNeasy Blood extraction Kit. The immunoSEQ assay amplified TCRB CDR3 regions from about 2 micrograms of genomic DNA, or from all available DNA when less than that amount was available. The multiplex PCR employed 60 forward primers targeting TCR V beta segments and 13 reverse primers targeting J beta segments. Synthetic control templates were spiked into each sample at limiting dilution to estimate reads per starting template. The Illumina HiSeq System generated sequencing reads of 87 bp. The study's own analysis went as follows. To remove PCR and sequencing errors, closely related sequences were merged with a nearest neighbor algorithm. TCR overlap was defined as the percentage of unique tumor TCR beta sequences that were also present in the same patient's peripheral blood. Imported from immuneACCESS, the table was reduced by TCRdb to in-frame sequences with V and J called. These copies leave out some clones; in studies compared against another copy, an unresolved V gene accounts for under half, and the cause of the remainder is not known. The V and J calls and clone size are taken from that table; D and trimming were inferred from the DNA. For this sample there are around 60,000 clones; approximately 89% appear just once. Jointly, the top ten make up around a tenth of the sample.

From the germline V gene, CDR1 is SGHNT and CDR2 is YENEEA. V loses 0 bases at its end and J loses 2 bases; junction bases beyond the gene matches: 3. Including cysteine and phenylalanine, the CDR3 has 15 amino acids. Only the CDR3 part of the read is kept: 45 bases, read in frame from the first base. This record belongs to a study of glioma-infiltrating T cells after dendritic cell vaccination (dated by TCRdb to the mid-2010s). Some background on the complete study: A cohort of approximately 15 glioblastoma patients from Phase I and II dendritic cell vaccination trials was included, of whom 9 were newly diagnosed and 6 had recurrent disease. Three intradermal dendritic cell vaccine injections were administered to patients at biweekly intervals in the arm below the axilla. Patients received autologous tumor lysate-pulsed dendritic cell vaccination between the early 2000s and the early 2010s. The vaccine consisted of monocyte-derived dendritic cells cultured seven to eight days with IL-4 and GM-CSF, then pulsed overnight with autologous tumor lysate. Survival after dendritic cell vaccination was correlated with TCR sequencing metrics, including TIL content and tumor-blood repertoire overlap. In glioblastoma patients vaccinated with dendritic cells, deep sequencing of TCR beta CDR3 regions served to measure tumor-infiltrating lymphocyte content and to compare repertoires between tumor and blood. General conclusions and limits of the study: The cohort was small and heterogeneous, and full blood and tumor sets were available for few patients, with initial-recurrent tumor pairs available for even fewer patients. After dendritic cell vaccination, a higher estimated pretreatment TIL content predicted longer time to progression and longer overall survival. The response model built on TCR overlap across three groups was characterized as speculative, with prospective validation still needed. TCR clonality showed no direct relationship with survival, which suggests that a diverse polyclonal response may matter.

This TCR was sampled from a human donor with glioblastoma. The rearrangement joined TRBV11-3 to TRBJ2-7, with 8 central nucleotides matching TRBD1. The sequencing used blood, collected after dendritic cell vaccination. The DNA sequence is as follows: TGTGCCAGCAGCTTAGACAAGGACAGGGCCTACGAGCAGTACTTC. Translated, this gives CASSLDKDRAYEQYF.